A single sample is the source of the 22 T cell receptor beta chains below, sequenced in a study of beta chain features in type 1 diabetes. Their antigens are not known. Overall study findings and caveats: TCRB CDR3s from Type 1 diabetes patients were moderately but significantly shorter in all four CD4+ subsets.

The whole isolated RNA underwent reverse transcription, so sequencing captured expressed TCRB transcripts. Profiled with immunoSEQ multiplex PCR; TCRdb holds only in-frame clones, not every one. The sample lists 400,000 or so clones; roughly 13% were seen once. The sample taken for sequencing was naive CD4+ T cells from blood. The receptors stem from a woman younger than 35 with type 1 diabetes.

This clone was detected only a few times. The chain uses TRBV30 and TRBJ2-5, with 11 bases matching TRBD1. The DNA end is more similar to TRBJ2-7, so the J call may be wrong. Germline loops: CDR1 GTSNPN, CDR2 SVGIG (reference sequence). This CDR3 region has 14 residues. CDR3 in amino acids: CAWSRGQGEYEQYF. CDR3 in DNA: TGTGCCTGGAGTAGGGGACAGGGGGAGTACGAGCAGTACTTC.

J is TRBJ2-1 and V is TRBV30; 9 nucleotides match TRBD1. The V gene end was trimmed by 2 bases and the J gene end by 6 bases; junction bases not matched to a gene: 8. CDR1 and CDR2 from the germline V gene are GTSNPN and SVGIG (reference sequence). This CDR3 has 15 amino acids. The CDR3 here is CAWSTGTGFVNEQFF. DNA for the CDR3: TGTGCCTGGAGTACCGGGACAGGGTTTGTCAATGAGCAGTTCTTC. Looking up the rest from reference TRBV30 and TRBJ2-1 gives the full variable domain: SQTIHQWPATLVQPVGSPLSLECTVEGTSNPNLYWYRQAAGRGLQLLFYSVGIGQISSEVPQNLSASRPQDRQFILSSKKLLLSDSGFYLCAWSTGTGFVNEQFFGPGTRLTVL.

V usage is TRBV4-2 and J usage is TRBJ2-5, with D maybe TRBD2 (5 bases). Germline V gives CDR1 LGHNA, CDR2 YNFKEQ. The germline V and J ends were trimmed by 0 bases and 11 bases, with 19 bases remaining between them. The CDR3 loop spans 15 amino acids. The CDR3 region has the DNA TGTGCCAGCAGCCAAGATCCGTCCTCGGGAAAAACACAGTACTTC. Protein sequence: CASSQDPSSGKTQYF.

This clone showed up just a few times. The rearrangement links TRBV5-1 to TRBJ2-7; D gene unclear. The CDR3 has 13 amino acids. Between the trimmed V and J ends, which lost 4 bases and 2 bases, there was a span of 10 bases. Per the germline V gene, CDR1 is SGHRS and CDR2 is YFSETQ. The CDR3 loop is CASSADKTYEQYF. The CDR3 DNA reads TGCGCCAGCAGCGCCGACAAAACCTACGAGCAGTACTTC.

This clone has more than one count but fewer than ten. The chain joins TRBV5-1 to TRBJ2-7; 9 bases match TRBD1. The CDR3 length is 16 residues. Germline trimming cut 4 bases from V and 0 bases from J; bases unmatched to any gene: 8. Germline CDR1 reads SGHRS; CDR2 reads YFSETQ. DNA for the CDR3: TGCGCCAGCAGCCAACTGGGGACAGGGCACTCCTACGAGCAGTACTTC. It translates to CASSQLGTGHSYEQYF.

The chain couples TRBV28 to TRBJ2-1; 7 bases are a match to TRBD1. V lost 7 bases to trimming and J lost 6 bases; unmatched junction nucleotides: 6. Germline V CDR1 and CDR2: MDHEN, SYDVKM. The CDR3 extends over 13 amino acids. This chain's CDR3 is CASNTPGGNEQFF. Here the CDR3 DNA reads TGTGCCAGCAACACCCCAGGGGGCAATGAGCAGTTCTTC.

This clone was counted a few times. The chain recombines TRBV30 with TRBJ2-2; a possible D gene is TRBD1 (5 bases). This CDR3 is 15 amino acids long. V was clipped by 2 bases and J by 5 bases, with 15 bases between them. Germline V gene data show CDR1 as GTSNPN and CDR2 as SVGIG (reference sequence). The CDR3 region is CAWSSRTLSTGELFF. The CDR3 nucleotides are TGTGCCTGGAGTTCTAGGACACTGAGTACCGGGGAGCTGTTTTTT. The full variable domain, its missing parts supplied by reference TRBV30 and TRBJ2-2, is SQTIHQWPATLVQPVGSPLSLECTVEGTSNPNLYWYRQAAGRGLQLLFYSVGIGQISSEVPQNLSASRPQDRQFILSSKKLLLSDSGFYLCAWSSRTLSTGELFFGEGSRLTVL.

V usage is TRBV7-9 and J usage is TRBJ2-1; TRBD2 agrees at 13 bases. Germline lookup yields CDR1 SEHNR and CDR2 FQNEAQ (reference sequence). This CDR3 has 16 residues. V was clipped by 5 bases and J by 7 bases; unmatched bases: 8. The DNA of the CDR3 is TGTGCCAGCAGCCGGACTAGCGGGAGAATTAGGAATGAGCAGTTCTTC. Its protein is CASSRTSGRIRNEQFF.

CDR3 nucleotide sequence: TGTGCCAGCAGCCCCGGACAGGGGGCAAGACAGCCCCAGCATTTT. Protein: CASSPGQGARQPQHF. The chain is built from TRBV7-2 and TRBJ1-5; 11 positions agree with TRBD1. The V segment lost 5 bases and the J segment 7 bases; nucleotides outside the gene matches: 7. The germline V gene encodes CDR1 SGHTA and CDR2 FQGNSA. This CDR3 comprises 15 residues.

The V and J genes are TRBV6-5 and TRBJ2-5; TRBD2 agrees at 8 bases. V shed 7 bases and J 4 bases; nucleotides not matched to a gene: 11. CDR3 size: 15 residues. Germline CDR1 is MNHEY and CDR2 is SVGAGI. CDR3 loop: CASIPPGGVLETQYF. The CDR3 DNA reads as TGTGCCAGCATACCGCCCGGGGGGGTTCTAGAGACCCAGTACTTC.

Here the CDR3 reads CSVEPTGSGYNEQFF. The CDR3 bases are TGCAGCGTTGAGCCAACAGGGTCTGGATACAATGAGCAGTTCTTC. The chain links TRBV29-1 to TRBJ2-1; the D gene is possibly TRBD1 (6 bases). Deletions cut 3 bases from V and 4 bases from J, with 16 bases between. The CDR3 is 15 amino acids. From germline, CDR1 is SQVTM and CDR2 ANQGSEA.

J is TRBJ2-3 and V is TRBV29-1; D call uncertain. Germline assignment: CDR1 SQVTM and CDR2 ANQGSEA. CDR3 length: 11 residues. With 0 bases removed from V and 8 bases from J, the gap between germline ends came to 6 bases. The CDR3 reads CSVEDRSTQYF. The DNA of the CDR3 is TGCAGCGTTGAAGATAGGAGTACGCAGTATTTT.

V gene TRBV4-2 combines with J gene TRBJ2-7; D possibly corresponds to TRBD1 (6 bases). V lost 5 bases to trimming and J lost 7 bases, with 18 bases between them. The CDR3 has 14 amino acids. CDR1 is LGHNA, CDR2 YNFKEQ, per germline. The CDR3 here is CASSENRDTGEQYF. The CDR3 DNA is TGTGCCAGCAGCGAAAACCGGGACACAGGGGAGCAGTACTTC.

The chain carries TRBV7-9 and TRBJ2-5, with 13 bases that match TRBD2. From germline, CDR1 is SEHNR and CDR2 FQNEAQ (reference sequence). V lost 4 bases to trimming and J lost 5 bases; unmatched junction nucleotides: 13. The CDR3 has 18 residues. CDR3 nucleotides: TGTGCCAGCAGCTCGAAGCTCTCGGGACTAGCGGGATGGGAGACCCAGTACTTC. As protein: CASSSKLSGLAGWETQYF.

This clone has more than one count but fewer than ten. The chain uses TRBV11-2 and TRBJ2-5, with D maybe TRBD2 (6 bases). CDR3 length: 12 residues. The V end lost 1 base, the J end lost 7 bases, and 7 bases lay between the germline ends. Germline CDR1 and CDR2: SGHAT and FQNNGV. The CDR3 sequence is CASSLAGGTQYF. CDR3 DNA sequence: TGTGCCAGCAGCTTAGCCGGGGGGACCCAGTACTTC.

In this sample, this clone turned up a few times. The rearrangement joins TRBV20-1 to TRBJ2-1; D gene unclear. Germline CDR1 is DFQATT and CDR2 is SNEGSKA (reference sequence). This CDR3 is 11 amino acids long. V dropped 4 bases and J dropped 8 bases, with 9 bases sitting between them. The CDR3 sequence: CSATRSDEQFF. The CDR3 DNA reads TGCAGTGCTACGAGAAGCGATGAGCAGTTCTTC.

The table lists this clone with a few counts. The chain carries TRBV27 and TRBJ2-7; 11 nucleotides agree with TRBD1. Trimming cost V 4 bases and J 3 bases; bases outside gene matches: 5. The CDR3 contains 15 residues. Germline V gives CDR1 MNHEY, CDR2 SMNVEV (reference sequence). The CDR3, as DNA: TGTGCCAGCAGTTCAGTCGGGACAGGGGGCTACGAGCAGTACTTC. Translation gives CASSSVGTGGYEQYF.

This chain links TRBV27 with TRBJ1-2, with D possibly matching TRBD1 (6 bases). Deletions cut 5 bases from V and 6 bases from J, with 22 bases between. Germline CDR1 MNHEY, CDR2 SMNVEV (reference sequence). The CDR3 totals 16 residues. CDR3 amino acids: CASSTHRDTQKHGYTF. DNA for the CDR3: TGTGCCAGCAGTACCCACCGGGACACACAGAAACATGGCTACACCTTC.

The chain recombines TRBV11-2 with TRBJ1-1; no reliable D call. The V gene's germline CDR1 is SGHAT and CDR2 FQNNGV. Trimming left V 1 base short and J 0 bases short, with 9 bases between. This CDR3 is built from 15 residues. DNA for the CDR3: TGTGCCAGCAGCTTAGTCGGGGTATTGAACACTGAAGCTTTCTTT. Amino acids: CASSLVGVLNTEAFF.

The V call is TRBV7-2, the J call TRBJ1-2; 9 bases align to TRBD1. From germline, CDR1 is SGHTA and CDR2 FQGNSA. The J segment lost 0 bases and the V segment lost 6 bases, leaving 11 bases of the junction unmatched. The CDR3 loop spans 17 amino acids. Written as DNA, the CDR3 is TGTGCCAGCAGTCGACACGGGACAGGGTTGGCTAACTATGGCTACACCTTC. Encoded protein: CASSRHGTGLANYGYTF.

This clone was found a few times. The chain links TRBV6-6 to TRBJ1-1, with D uncertain. The V gene lost 7 bases and the J gene lost 1 base, with 4 bases spanning the gap. The CDR3 is 11 residues long. Germline CDR1 is MNHNY and CDR2 is SVGAGI (reference sequence). CDR3 DNA sequence: TGTGCCAGCAACAAGAACACTGAAGCTTTCTTT. The encoded protein is CASNKNTEAFF.

There are a few counts of this clone. The chain has TRBV6-5 and TRBJ2-5, with 7 positions matching TRBD1. The CDR3 is 14 amino acids. J gave up 2 bases and V 6 bases, and 6 bases lay outside the gene matches. Germline V gives CDR1 MNHEY, CDR2 SVGAGI. Here the CDR3 reads CASSGTATQETQYF. DNA of the CDR3: TGTGCCAGCAGCGGGACAGCGACTCAAGAGACCCAGTACTTC.